One and the same sample provided the 4 T cell receptor beta chains below, sequenced in a study of shared clonotypes between healthy human individuals. Some clones are missing from TCRdb's copy, which holds only in-frame ones; the method was immunoSEQ multiplex PCR. Of 2.3 million or so clones in the sample, roughly 93% were seen once. Sequencing was done on a sample of naive CD4+ T cells from PBMCs. Noted subset: CD45RA+ positively selected. The source of these receptors is a man aged 18 to 29 in good health. Some clones in this sample may be carry-over from other donors' samples.

Turning to this clone: The sample has other DNA sequences that encode this CDR3 too. This chain joins TRBV6-5 and TRBJ2-7; weak D call: TRBD1 (6 bases). Trimming shortened V by 0 bases and J by 2 bases, and 14 bases separated the two germline ends. Per germline, CDR1 MNHEY and CDR2 SVGAGI. The CDR3 consists of 16 residues. CDR3 in DNA: TGTGCCAGCAGTTACTCCACCGGTCAGGGGCCCTACGAGCAGTACTTC. It is translated as CASSYSTGQGPYEQYF.

J is TRBJ2-1 and V is TRBV15; TRBD1 is a possible D gene (5 bases). CDR3 length: 13 amino acids. Deletions cut 3 bases from V and 6 bases from J, with 9 bases between. Germline CDR1 is LNHNV and CDR2 is YYDKDF (reference sequence). The DNA of the CDR3 is TGTGCCACCAGCAGGGGGCCTCCCAATGAGCAGTTCTTC. This gives the protein CATSRGPPNEQFF. The whole variable domain, filled in from reference TRBV15 and TRBJ2-1, reads DAMVIQNPRYQVTQFGKPVTLSCSQTLNHNVMYWYQQKSSQAPKLLFHYYDKDFNNEADTPDNFQSRRPNTSFCFLDIRSPGLGDTAMYLCATSRGPPNEQFFGPGTRLTVL.

The chain has TRBV7-8 and TRBJ2-1; 7 bases are shared with TRBD2. The CDR3 is 16 amino acids. The germline gives CDR1 SGHVS, CDR2 FQNEAQ. The J segment lost 7 bases and the V segment lost 5 bases, leaving 14 bases of the junction unmatched. The CDR3 DNA reads TGTGCCAGCAGCGCCTGGGGGTTAGCGGGTGTGAATGAGCAGTTCTTC. It is translated as CASSAWGLAGVNEQFF.

V and J are TRBV5-1 and TRBJ2-5, with D perhaps assigned TRBD1 or TRBD2 (5 bases each). The CDR3 has 15 residues. Germline CDR1 reads SGHRS; CDR2 reads YFSETQ. The V end was cut by 0 bases, the J end by 5 bases, with 14 bases between. This CDR3 is CASSLAKRDGETQYF. CDR3 nucleotide sequence: TGCGCCAGCAGCTTGGCCAAGAGGGACGGTGAGACCCAGTACTTC.